This T cell receptor beta chain was obtained from a study of control samples from healthy donors and cancer patients. Profiling relied on immunoSEQ multiplex PCR, and the TCRdb table lists in-frame clones only, not all of them. The repertoire includes fewer than 85,000 clones, 85% to 95% of them detected once, and over 2.5% sits in the top ten. The germline V gene has CDR1 LNHDA and CDR2 SQIVND (reference sequence). With 3 bases removed from V and 1 base from J, the gap between germline ends came to 13 bases. This CDR3 spans 16 amino acids. The genes are TRBV19 and TRBJ1-5; D remains ambiguous. The TCR comes from a woman aged 30 to 39 in good health. The sample taken for sequencing was blood. CDR3 region: CASSIDPRESNQPQHF. Here the CDR3 DNA reads TGTGCCAGTAGTATTGATCCCCGGGAGAGCAATCAGCCCCAGCATTTT.